This T cell receptor (beta chain) is from a study of identical twins. Study-wide points: Out-of-frame alpha sequences shared by twins showed excess low generation probability. Out-of-frame sharing of TCR alpha in monozygotic twins was underestimated by models. Twins' excess sharing was less marked for out-of-frame beta sequences. Insertions were fewer in abundant cord blood beta clonotypes, whereas memory repertoires showed none of this pattern.

V was pared by 8 bases and J by 0 bases, with 3 bases of the junction left unmatched. There are 14 residues in the CDR3. TCRdb re-called the 5' RACE reads through MiXCR, storing one row per CDR3 protein. The table records approximately 550,000 distinct CDR3 sequences, 20% to 25% of them present only once. This clonotype was found many times. Its matching antigen is unknown. Another study also made use of these data, one on yellow fever vaccine responses in identical twins.

The sequence was collected from a young woman in good health. V is TRBV12-3 or TRBV12-4 and J is TRBJ2-2; 7 bases match TRBD1. The source material was CD4+ T cells sorted from blood. As DNA, the CDR3 is TGTGCCAGCGGGACAGCTTCGAACACCGGGGAGCTGTTTTTT. It codes for CASGTASNTGELFF.